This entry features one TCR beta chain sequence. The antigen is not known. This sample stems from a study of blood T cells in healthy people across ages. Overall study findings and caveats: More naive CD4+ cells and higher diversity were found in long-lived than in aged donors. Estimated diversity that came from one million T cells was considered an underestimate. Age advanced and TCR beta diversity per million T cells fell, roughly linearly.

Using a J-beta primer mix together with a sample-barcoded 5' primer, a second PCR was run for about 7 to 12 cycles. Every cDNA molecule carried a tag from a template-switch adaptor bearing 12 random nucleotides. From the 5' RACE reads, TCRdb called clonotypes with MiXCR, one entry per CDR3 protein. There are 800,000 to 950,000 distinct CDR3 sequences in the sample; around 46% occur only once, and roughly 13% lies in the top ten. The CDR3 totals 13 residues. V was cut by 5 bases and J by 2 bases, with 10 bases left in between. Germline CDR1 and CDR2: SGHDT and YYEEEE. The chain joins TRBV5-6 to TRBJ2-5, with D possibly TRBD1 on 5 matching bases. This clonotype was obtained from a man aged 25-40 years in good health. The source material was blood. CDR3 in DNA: TGTGCCAGCAGTAAGGACACTCAAGAGACCCAGTACTTC. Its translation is CASSKDTQETQYF.